The source of this T cell receptor (beta chain) is a study of CD8 T cells in Susac syndrome. Study overall: When blood was collected, patients with Susac syndrome were therapy-naive, were taking corticosteroids, or were receiving intravenous immunoglobulin alone. General study results and limits: Susac syndrome CD8+ repertoires were clonally expanded, most strongly in CD8+ TEMRA cells.

Of note for this clonotype: What it binds is unknown.

Sequencing of TCR beta, carried out with a high-throughput approach, was applied to CD8+ and CD4+ T cells from the blood. Random hexamers primed reverse transcription of roughly 0.5 to 1 ug RNA. Across 54 Vbeta and 13 Jbeta, immunoSEQ multiplex PCR amplified TCR beta CDR3. TCRdb passed the immunoSEQ multiplex PCR reads through MiXCR, listing each CDR3 protein once. The data hold around 150,000 distinct CDR3 sequences, with around 95% observed a single time. CDR1 is MNHEY, CDR2 SVGAGI, per germline. V was pared by 2 bases and J by 7 bases, with 11 bases between. The CDR3 extends over 13 amino acids. The clonotype comes from a human donor with Susac syndrome. Sequencing was done on a sample of CD8+ T cells from PBMCs. The J gene is TRBJ2-5, the V gene TRBV6-5; D might be TRBD1 or TRBD2, each matching 5 bases. As DNA, the CDR3 is TGTGCCAGCAGTTACGGGGCGGGTGGGACCCAGTACTTC. The encoded protein is CASSYGAGGTQYF.